The clone carrying this TCR beta chain was observed at least ten times. Its antigen is as yet unknown. The record originates from a study of response to subunit inactivated influenza vaccine. Using its own MiXCR run on the RT-PCR reads, TCRdb lists one record per CDR3 protein. The table shows hundreds of thousands of distinct CDR3 sequences, with 6.5% to 8% occurring only once. The CDR3 runs to 17 residues. V shed 2 bases, J shed 0 bases, and the junction held 7 bases outside the gene matches. CDR1 is MGHDK and CDR2 is SYGVNS in the germline V gene. Findings and caveats of the study: Researchers suggested that each seasonal influenza vaccination recruits few new T cells.

This clonotype was sampled from a man in his fifties or sixties who received an inactivated influenza vaccine. Sequenced material: PBMCs from blood, taken around 25 months after vaccination. V is TRBV25-1 and J is TRBJ2-3, with 8 bases fitting TRBD2. The CDR3: CASSEGSGIGSTDTQYF. In DNA, the CDR3 is TGTGCCAGCAGTGAAGGTAGCGGGATCGGGAGCACAGATACGCAGTATTTT.